This TCR beta chain came from a study of CD8 T cells in Susac syndrome. cDNA came from around 0.5 to 1 ug RNA primed by random hexamers. An immunoSEQ multiplex PCR amplified TCR beta CDR3 over 54 Vbeta and 13 Jbeta. TCRdb reprocessed the immunoSEQ multiplex PCR reads via MiXCR and lists one record per CDR3 protein. Among a few hundred thousand distinct CDR3 sequences listed, approximately 95% were seen once. The study used treatment-naive patients who had stable or active relapsing-remitting disease as multiple sclerosis controls. General study points: Only a relatively small number of individuals were included in the TCR sequencing and HLA analysis.

This CDR3 is 14 amino acids long. The V segment lost 5 bases and the J segment 5 bases; nucleotides outside the gene matches: 3. CDR1 is SGHTA and CDR2 is FQGNSA in the germline V gene. With respect to this clonotype: The antigen remains unidentified.

V usage is TRBV7-2 and J usage is TRBJ1-5, with 10 bases matching TRBD1. Sequencing was performed on CD4+ T cells from PBMCs. This clonotype was sampled from a human donor with multiple sclerosis. The CDR3 DNA is TGTGCCAGCAGCCTGGGACAGGGGTATCAGCCCCAGCATTTT. Protein: CASSLGQGYQPQHF.